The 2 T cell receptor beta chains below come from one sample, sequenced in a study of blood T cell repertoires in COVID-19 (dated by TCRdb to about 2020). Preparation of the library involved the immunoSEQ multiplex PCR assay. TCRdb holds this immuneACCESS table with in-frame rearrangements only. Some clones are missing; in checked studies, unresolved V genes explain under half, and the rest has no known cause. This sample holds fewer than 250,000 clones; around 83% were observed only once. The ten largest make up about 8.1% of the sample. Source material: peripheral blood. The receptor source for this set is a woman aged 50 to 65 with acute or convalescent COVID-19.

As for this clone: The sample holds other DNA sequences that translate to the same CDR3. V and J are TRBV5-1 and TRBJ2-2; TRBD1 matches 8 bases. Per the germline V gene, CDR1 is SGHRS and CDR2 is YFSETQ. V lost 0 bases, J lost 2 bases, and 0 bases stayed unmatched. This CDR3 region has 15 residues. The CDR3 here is CASSLAGGNTGELFF. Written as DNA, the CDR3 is TGCGCCAGCAGCTTGGCAGGGGGCAACACCGGGGAGCTGTTTTTT. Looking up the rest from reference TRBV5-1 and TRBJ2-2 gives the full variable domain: KAGVTQTPRYLIKTRGQQVTLSCSPISGHRSVSWYQQTPGQGLQFLFEYFSETQRNKGNFPGRFSGRQFSNSRSEMNVSTLELGDSALYLCASSLAGGNTGELFFGEGSRLTVL.

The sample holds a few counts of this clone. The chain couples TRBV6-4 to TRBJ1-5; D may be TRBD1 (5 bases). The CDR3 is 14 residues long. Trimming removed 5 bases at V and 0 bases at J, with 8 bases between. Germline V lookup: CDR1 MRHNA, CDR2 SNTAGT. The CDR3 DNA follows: TGTGCCAGCAGTTACAGGTATAGCAATCAGCCCCAGCATTTT. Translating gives CASSYRYSNQPQHF.